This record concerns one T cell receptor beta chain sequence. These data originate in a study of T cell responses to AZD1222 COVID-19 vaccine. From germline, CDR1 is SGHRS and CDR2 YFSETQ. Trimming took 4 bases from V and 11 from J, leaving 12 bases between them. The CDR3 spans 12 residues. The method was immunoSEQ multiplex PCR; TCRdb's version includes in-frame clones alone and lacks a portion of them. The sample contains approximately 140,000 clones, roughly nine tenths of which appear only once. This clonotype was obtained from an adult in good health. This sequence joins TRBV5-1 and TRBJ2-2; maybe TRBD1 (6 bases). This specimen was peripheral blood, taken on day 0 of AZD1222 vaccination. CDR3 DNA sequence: TGCGCCAGCAGCCCCTCACAGGGAGAGCTGTTTTTT. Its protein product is CASSPSQGELFF. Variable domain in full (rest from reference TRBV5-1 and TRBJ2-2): KAGVTQTPRYLIKTRGQQVTLSCSPISGHRSVSWYQQTPGQGLQFLFEYFSETQRNKGNFPGRFSGRQFSNSRSEMNVSTLELGDSALYLCASSPSQGELFFGEGSRLTVL.